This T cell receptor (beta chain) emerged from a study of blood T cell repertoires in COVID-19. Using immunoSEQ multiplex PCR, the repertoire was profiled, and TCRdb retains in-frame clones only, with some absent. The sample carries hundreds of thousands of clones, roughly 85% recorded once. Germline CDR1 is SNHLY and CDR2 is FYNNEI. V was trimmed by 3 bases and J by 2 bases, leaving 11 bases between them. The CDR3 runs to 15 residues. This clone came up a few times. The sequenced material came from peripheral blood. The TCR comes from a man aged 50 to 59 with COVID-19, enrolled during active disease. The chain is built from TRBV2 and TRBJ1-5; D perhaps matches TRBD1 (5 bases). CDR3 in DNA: TGTGCCAGCAGTGACACCAGGGTCGGCAATCAGCCCCAGCATTTT. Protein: CASSDTRVGNQPQHF.